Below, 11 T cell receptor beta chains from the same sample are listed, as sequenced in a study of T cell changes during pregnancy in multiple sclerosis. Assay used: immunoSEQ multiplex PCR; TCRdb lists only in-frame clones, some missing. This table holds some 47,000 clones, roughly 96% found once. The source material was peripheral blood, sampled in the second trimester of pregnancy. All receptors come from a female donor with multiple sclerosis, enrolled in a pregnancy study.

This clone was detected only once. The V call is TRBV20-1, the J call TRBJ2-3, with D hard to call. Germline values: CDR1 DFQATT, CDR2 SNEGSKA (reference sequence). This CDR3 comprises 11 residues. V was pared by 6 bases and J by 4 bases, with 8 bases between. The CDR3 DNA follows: TGCAGTGCCTTCTACGCAGATACGCAGTATTTT. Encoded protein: CSAFYADTQYF.

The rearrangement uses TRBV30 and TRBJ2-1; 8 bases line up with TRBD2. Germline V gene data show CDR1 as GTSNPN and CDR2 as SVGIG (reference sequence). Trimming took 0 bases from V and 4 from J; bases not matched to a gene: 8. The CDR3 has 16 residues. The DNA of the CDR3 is TGTGCCTGGAGTGTATTCGTTAGCGGGGCTTACAATGAGCAGTTCTTC. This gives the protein CAWSVFVSGAYNEQFF.

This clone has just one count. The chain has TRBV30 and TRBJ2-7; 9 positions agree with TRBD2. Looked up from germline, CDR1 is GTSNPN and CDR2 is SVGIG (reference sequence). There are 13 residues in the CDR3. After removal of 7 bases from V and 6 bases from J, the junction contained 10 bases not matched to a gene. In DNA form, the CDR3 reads TGTGCCTTAGCAGGGACTAGCCTTTTCGAGCAGTACTTC. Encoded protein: CALAGTSLFEQYF.

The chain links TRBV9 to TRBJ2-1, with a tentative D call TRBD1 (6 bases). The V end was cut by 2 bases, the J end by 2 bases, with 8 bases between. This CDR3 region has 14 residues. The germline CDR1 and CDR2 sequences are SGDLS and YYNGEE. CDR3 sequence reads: CASSVGQPYNEQFF. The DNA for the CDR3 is TGTGCCAGCAGCGTCGGACAGCCCTACAATGAGCAGTTCTTC.

CDR3 in DNA: TGTGCCAGCAGCTTTCAGGGGGACGGCACCGGGGAGCTGTTTTTT. As protein: CASSFQGDGTGELFF. This chain connects TRBV7-9 to TRBJ2-2; TRBD1 matches at 7 bases. Germline loops: CDR1 SEHNR, CDR2 FQNEAQ (reference sequence). Unmatched junction bases numbered 5, after V lost 3 bases and J lost 4 bases. The CDR3 contains 15 residues.

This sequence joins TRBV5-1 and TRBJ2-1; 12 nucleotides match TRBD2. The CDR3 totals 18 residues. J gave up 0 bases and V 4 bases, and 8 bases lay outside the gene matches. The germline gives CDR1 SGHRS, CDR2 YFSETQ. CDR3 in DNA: TGCGCCAGCAGCCTCCAAACGACTAGCGGGAGCTCCTACAATGAGCAGTTCTTC. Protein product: CASSLQTTSGSSYNEQFF. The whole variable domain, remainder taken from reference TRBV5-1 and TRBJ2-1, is KAGVTQTPRYLIKTRGQQVTLSCSPISGHRSVSWYQQTPGQGLQFLFEYFSETQRNKGNFPGRFSGRQFSNSRSEMNVSTLELGDSALYLCASSLQTTSGSSYNEQFFGPGTRLTVL.

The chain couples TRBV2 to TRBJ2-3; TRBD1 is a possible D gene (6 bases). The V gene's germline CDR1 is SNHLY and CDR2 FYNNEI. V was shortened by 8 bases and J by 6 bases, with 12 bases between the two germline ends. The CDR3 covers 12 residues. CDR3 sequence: CASGGLADTQYF. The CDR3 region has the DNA TGTGCCAGCGGGGGCTTAGCGGATACGCAGTATTTT.

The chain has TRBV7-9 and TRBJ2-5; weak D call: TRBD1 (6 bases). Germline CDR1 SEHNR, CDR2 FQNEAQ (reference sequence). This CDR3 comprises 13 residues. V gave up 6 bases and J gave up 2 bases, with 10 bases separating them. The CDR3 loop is CASRGAGQETQYF. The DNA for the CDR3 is TGTGCCAGCAGGGGGGCAGGGCAAGAGACCCAGTACTTC.

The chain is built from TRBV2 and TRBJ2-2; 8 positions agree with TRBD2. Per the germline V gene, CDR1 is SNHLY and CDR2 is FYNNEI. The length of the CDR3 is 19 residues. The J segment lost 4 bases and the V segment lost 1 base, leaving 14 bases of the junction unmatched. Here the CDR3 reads CASSEEMNGRAIRTGELFF. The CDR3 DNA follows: TGTGCCAGCAGTGAAGAAATGAACGGGAGGGCCATCCGCACCGGGGAGCTGTTTTTT.

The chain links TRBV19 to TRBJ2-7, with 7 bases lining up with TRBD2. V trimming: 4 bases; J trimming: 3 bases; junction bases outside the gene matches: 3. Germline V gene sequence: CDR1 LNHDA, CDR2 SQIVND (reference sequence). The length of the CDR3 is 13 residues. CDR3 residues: CASSRGGSYEQYF. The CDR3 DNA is TGTGCCAGTAGTAGGGGCGGGAGCTACGAGCAGTACTTC.

The CDR3 protein is CASSLGGPPREQYF. CDR3 DNA: TGCGCCAGCAGCTTGGGGGGCCCACCGCGCGAGCAGTACTTC. The gene calls are TRBV5-1 and TRBJ2-7, with D perhaps TRBD1 (5 bases). The length of the CDR3 is 14 residues. V was trimmed by 0 bases and J by 6 bases, leaving 13 bases between them. Germline CDR1 is SGHRS and CDR2 is YFSETQ.